This T cell receptor (beta chain) was sequenced for a study of CD8 T cells in Susac syndrome. The RNA input was roughly 0.45 to 1 ug, and it was reverse transcribed with random hexamers. TCRdb fed the immunoSEQ multiplex PCR reads into MiXCR, producing one record per CDR3 protein. The repertoire holds 150,000 to 200,000 distinct CDR3 sequences, about 92% seen once, with more than 0.07% in the top ten. Bulk CD8+ and CD4+ cells came from magnetic negative isolation; CD8+ TEMRA by FACS. The CDR3 consists of 12 residues. Germline loops: CDR1 MNHNS, CDR2 SASEGT. Losses at the gene ends were 6 bases for V and 7 bases for J; bases not matched to a gene: 5.

The V gene is TRBV6-1, the J gene TRBJ2-5, with TRBD2 identical over 7 bases. The receptor was derived from a human donor in good health. The sequencing input was CD4+ T cells from PBMCs. CDR3 sequence reads: CASSLADATQYF. The CDR3 region has the DNA TGTGCCAGCAGCCTAGCGGACGCGACCCAGTACTTC.